This is a list of T cell receptor beta chains from one sample in a study of PD-1 blockade in classical Hodgkin lymphoma. Measured with immunoSEQ multiplex PCR; TCRdb has only the in-frame clones, and not every one. The repertoire holds some 93,000 clones, with over 85% as singletons. The specimen comprised peripheral blood mononuclear cells (PBMCs), sampled at baseline. These receptors were collected from a human donor with classical Hodgkin lymphoma. Both conserved end residues are part of each CDR3. Each record gives: V gene, D gene, clone size, J gene, CDR3 DNA, CDR3 protein. The D gene is left open where the match is weak. Clone size is stated in some rows and not others, as once, few, many or a class when expanded.

TRBV19	TRBD1	.	TRBJ1-1	TGTGCCAGTAGTGAATGGAGGACAGGTAGTACTGAAGCTTTCTTT	CASSEWRTGSTEAFF
TRBV9	TRBD2	.	TRBJ2-7	TGTGCCAGCAGCGTAGGGGTCTCGGGGGGAGCCTACGAGCAGTACTTC	CASSVGVSGGAYEQYF
TRBV5-1	.	.	TRBJ2-7	TGCGCCAGCAGCTTGAGACGGGGAAACTACGAGCAGTACTTC	CASSLRRGNYEQYF
TRBV28	.	.	TRBJ1-5	TGTGCCAGCAGTTTAAGTGAGGGGTGGGGGATTGGCAATCAGCCCCAGCATTTT	CASSLSEGWGIGNQPQHF
TRBV6-1	.	.	TRBJ2-5	TGTGCCAGCATCGAACGGGGGAAGGGGCAAGAGACCCAGTACTTC	CASIERGKGQETQYF
TRBV1	.	.	TRBJ1-2	TGCACCAGTGGGAGCAGGTATGGCTACACCTTC	CTSGSRYGYTF
TRBV7-9	.	.	TRBJ2-7	TGTGCCAGCAGCTCTAGCAGCGGTAGCGAGCAGTACTTC	CASSSSSGSEQYF
TRBV4-2	.	.	TRBJ2-1	TGTGCCAGCAGCCAAGAAACACTAGCTGGTGTAGGAAATGAGCAGTTCTTC	CASSQETLAGVGNEQFF
TRBV4-1	TRBD2	.	TRBJ2-7	TGCGCCAGCAGCCAAGATACGTCGAGACTAGCGGGAGGGCCTGGTCACGAGCAGTACTTC	CASSQDTSRLAGGPGHEQYF
TRBV9	.	.	TRBJ1-5	TGTGCCAGCAGCGTAGGGGGTGGCAGTCAGCCCCAGCATTTT	CASSVGGGSQPQHF
TRBV6-1	.	.	TRBJ2-7	TGTGCCAGCAGTGTGGCAGGGGCGAGCTCCTACGAGCAGTACTTC	CASSVAGASSYEQYF
TRBV7-3	TRBD2	.	TRBJ2-1	TGTGCCAGCAGCTTACAAGGACTAGCGGGAGCCCATGAGCAGTTCTTC	CASSLQGLAGAHEQFF
TRBV6-6	.	.	TRBJ1-4	TGTGCCAGCAGTCGAGATGAAAAACTGTTTTTT	CASSRDEKLFF
TRBV28	.	.	TRBJ1-5	TGTGCCAGCAGTTTTCGGGGTCTTATGAGCAATCAGCCCCAGCATTTT	CASSFRGLMSNQPQHF
TRBV13	.	.	TRBJ2-7	TGTGCCAGCAGCTCTAGACTAGTAGAGTACGAGCAGTACTTC	CASSSRLVEYEQYF
TRBV7-9	TRBD1	.	TRBJ1-5	TGTGCCAGCAGCAAGGACAGGGGCAATCAGCCCCAGCATTTT	CASSKDRGNQPQHF
TRBV19	TRBD2	once	TRBJ2-1	TGTGCCAGTAGATCGGAGGGACTAGCTTACAATGAGCAGTTCTTC	CASRSEGLAYNEQFF
TRBV6-5	.	once	TRBJ2-1	TGTGCCAGCAGTTACTCGATAGGGGGCAATGAGCAGTTCTTC	CASSYSIGGNEQFF
TRBV28	TRBD2	.	TRBJ2-3	TGTGCCAGCAGTTCCATCATCGGACTAGCGGGAGGTATCACAGATACGCAGTATTTT	CASSSIIGLAGGITDTQYF
TRBV19	TRBD2	.	TRBJ2-1	TGTGCCAGTAGGACGGGACTAGCGGTTGACAATGAGCAGTTCTTC	CASRTGLAVDNEQFF
TRBV29-1	.	.	TRBJ1-1	TGCAGCGTTGCGGGGCTCACTGAAGCTTTCTTT	CSVAGLTEAFF
TRBV6-1	.	.	TRBJ2-6	TGTGCCAGCGTACCATACAGGGCCGGGGCCAACGTCCTGACTTTC	CASVPYRAGANVLTF
TRBV19	TRBD1	.	TRBJ2-1	TGTGCCAGTAGTATTCCATGGGACAGGCGGCGGGGTGAGCAGTTCTTC	CASSIPWDRRRGEQFF
TRBV2	.	.	TRBJ1-2	TGTGCCAGCGTTTACAACAGGGCTCCCTATGGCTACACCTTC	CASVYNRAPYGYTF
TRBV11-2	.	.	TRBJ2-1	TGTGCCAGCAGCTTAGTCTTCTTTAGGAATGAGCAGTTCTTC	CASSLVFFRNEQFF
TRBV6-5	.	.	TRBJ2-7	TGTGCCAGCAGTTACTCTTATAACGGACAGCTCTACGAGCAGTACTTC	CASSYSYNGQLYEQYF
TRBV9	TRBD2	.	TRBJ2-2	TGTGCCAGCAGCCCCTGGACTAGCGGGAGTACCGGGGAGCTGTTTTTT	CASSPWTSGSTGELFF
TRBV30	.	.	TRBJ2-1	TGTGCCTGGAGTGGGTCTGGCCAAGCACTCTACAATGAGCAGTTCTTC	CAWSGSGQALYNEQFF
TRBV27	TRBD1	.	TRBJ1-2	TGTGCCAGCAGTTTAGGCCGAACCGGGACAGGGAGCGGCTACACCTTC	CASSLGRTGTGSGYTF
TRBV5-5	.	.	TRBJ1-4	TGTGCCAGCAGCTTGATCGGGGCAGAGAATGAAAAACTGTTTTTT	CASSLIGAENEKLFF
TRBV13	.	.	TRBJ2-3	TGTGCCAGCAGCTCCACTAGCACAGATACGCAGTATTTT	CASSSTSTDTQYF
TRBV19	.	.	TRBJ1-1	TGTGCCAGTAGATCAGGAAGGAACACTGAAGCTTTCTTT	CASRSGRNTEAFF
TRBV13	TRBD1	.	TRBJ1-2	TGTGCCAGCAGCGACCGGGACAGGGGTTATGGCTACACCTTC	CASSDRDRGYGYTF
TRBV6-6	TRBD1	.	TRBJ1-1	TGTGCCAGCAGTTACGCCGGGACAGGAGGGAACACTGAAGCTTTCTTT	CASSYAGTGGNTEAFF
TRBV27	TRBD2	.	TRBJ2-3	TGTGCCAGCAGTCCCGGACTAGCTTGGGATACGCAGTATTTT	CASSPGLAWDTQYF
TRBV5-8	.	.	TRBJ2-2	TGTGCCAGCAGCTTGGGGGTCGGGGAGCTGTTTTTT	CASSLGVGELFF
TRBV27	.	.	TRBJ2-4	TGTGCCAGCCGGCGAGGTCCCTGGGGTGGTGAGGCCAAAAACATTCAGTACTTC	CASRRGPWGGEAKNIQYF